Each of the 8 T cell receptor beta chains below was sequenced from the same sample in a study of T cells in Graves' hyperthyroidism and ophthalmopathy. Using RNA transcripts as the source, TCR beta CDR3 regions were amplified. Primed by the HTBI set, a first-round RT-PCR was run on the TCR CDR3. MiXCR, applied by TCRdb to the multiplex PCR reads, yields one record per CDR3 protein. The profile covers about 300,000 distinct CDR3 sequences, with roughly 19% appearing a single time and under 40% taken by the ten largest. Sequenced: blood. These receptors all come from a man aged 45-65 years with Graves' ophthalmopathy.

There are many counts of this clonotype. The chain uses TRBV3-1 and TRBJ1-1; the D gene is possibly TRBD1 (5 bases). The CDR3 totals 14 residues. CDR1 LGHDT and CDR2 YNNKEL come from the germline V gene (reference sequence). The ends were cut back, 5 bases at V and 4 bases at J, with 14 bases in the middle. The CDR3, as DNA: TGTGCCAGCAGCTCTCTACTGGGGGGCACTGAAGCTTTCTTT. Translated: CASSSLLGGTEAFF.

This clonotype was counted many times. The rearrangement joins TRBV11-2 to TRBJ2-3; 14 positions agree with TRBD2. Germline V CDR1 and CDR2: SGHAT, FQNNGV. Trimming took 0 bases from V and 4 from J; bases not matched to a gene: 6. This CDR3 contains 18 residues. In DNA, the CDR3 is TGTGCCAGCAGCTTAGATTGGGGACTAGCGGGAGAGTCAGATACGCAGTATTTT. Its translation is CASSLDWGLAGESDTQYF.

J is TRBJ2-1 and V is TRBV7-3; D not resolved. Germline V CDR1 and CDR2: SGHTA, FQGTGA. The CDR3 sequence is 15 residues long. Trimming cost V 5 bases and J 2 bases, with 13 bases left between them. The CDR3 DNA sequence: TGTGCCAGCAGCCTTTTCCTTGTGACCTACAATGAGCAGTTCTTC. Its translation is CASSLFLVTYNEQFF. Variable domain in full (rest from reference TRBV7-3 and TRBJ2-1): GAGVSQTPSNKVTEKGKYVELRCDPISGHTALYWYRQSLGQGPEFLIYFQGTGAADDSGLPNDRFFAVRPEGSVSTLKIQRTERGDSAVYLCASSLFLVTYNEQFFGPGTRLTVL.

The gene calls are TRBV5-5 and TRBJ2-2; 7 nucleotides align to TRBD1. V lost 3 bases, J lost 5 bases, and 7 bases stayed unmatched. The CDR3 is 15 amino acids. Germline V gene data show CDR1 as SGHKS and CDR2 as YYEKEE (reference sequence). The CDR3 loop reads CASSSQGMWTGELFF. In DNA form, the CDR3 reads TGTGCCAGCAGCTCACAGGGGATGTGGACCGGGGAGCTGTTTTTT.

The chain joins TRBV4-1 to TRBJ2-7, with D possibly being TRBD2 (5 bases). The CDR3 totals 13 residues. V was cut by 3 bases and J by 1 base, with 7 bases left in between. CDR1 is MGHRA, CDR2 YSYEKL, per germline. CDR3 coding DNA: TGCGCCAGCAGCCAGGAGGTTTCCTACGAGCAGTACTTC. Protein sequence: CASSQEVSYEQYF.

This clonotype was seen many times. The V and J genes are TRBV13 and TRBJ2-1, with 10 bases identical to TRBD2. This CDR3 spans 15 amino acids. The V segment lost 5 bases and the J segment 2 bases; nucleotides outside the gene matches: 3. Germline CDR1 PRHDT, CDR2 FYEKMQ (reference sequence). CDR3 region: CASSGGLAAYNEQFF. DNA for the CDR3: TGTGCCAGCAGCGGCGGACTAGCGGCCTACAATGAGCAGTTCTTC. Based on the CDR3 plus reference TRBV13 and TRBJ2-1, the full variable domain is AAGVIQSPRHLIKEKRETATLKCYPIPRHDTVYWYQQGPGQDPQFLISFYEKMQSDKGSIPDRFSAQQFSDYHSELNMSSLELGDSALYFCASSGGLAAYNEQFFGPGTRLTVL.

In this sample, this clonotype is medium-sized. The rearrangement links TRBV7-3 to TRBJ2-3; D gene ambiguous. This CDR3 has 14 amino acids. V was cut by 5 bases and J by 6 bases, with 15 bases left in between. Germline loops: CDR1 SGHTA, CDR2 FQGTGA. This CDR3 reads CASSPVGGSDTQYF. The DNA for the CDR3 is TGTGCCAGCAGCCCGGTGGGTGGCAGCGATACGCAGTATTTT.

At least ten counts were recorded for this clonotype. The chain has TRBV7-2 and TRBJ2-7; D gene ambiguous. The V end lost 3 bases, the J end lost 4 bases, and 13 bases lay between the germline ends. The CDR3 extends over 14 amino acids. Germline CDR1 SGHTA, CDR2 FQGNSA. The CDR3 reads CASSFLGPPYEQYF. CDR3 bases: TGTGCCAGCAGCTTCCTAGGACCACCTTACGAGCAGTACTTC.